This T cell receptor beta chain stems from a study of blood T cell repertoires in COVID-19. The wider study: PBMCs, B-cell-depleted T cells, or T cells were the source of the cDNA or gDNA that made up the material.

Sequencing was performed with immunoSEQ multiplex PCR; in TCRdb, only in-frame clones are kept and a portion is missing. There are about 670,000 clones in the sample; 85% to 90% occur only once, and about 0.26% lies in the top ten. The sequence was obtained from a woman in her late teens or twenties with acute or convalescent COVID-19. Specimen: peripheral blood.

CDR3 loop: CASSDRVSQPQHF. CDR3 sequence (DNA): TGTGCCAGCAGTGACAGGGTCTCTCAGCCCCAGCATTTT. V and J are TRBV12-3 or TRBV12-4 and TRBJ1-5, with TRBD1 matching 7 bases. This CDR3 spans 13 amino acids. V gave up 5 bases and J gave up 6 bases; unmatched junction bases: 4.